These T cell receptor beta chains were read from a single sample in a study of blood T cells in healthy people across ages. TCRdb redid the calling of the 5' RACE reads with MiXCR, one entry per CDR3 protein. The repertoire consists of over 1,200,000 distinct CDR3 sequences, with approximately 60% occurring once and the leading ten covering over 5.5%. The specimen was blood. Every receptor here comes from a man aged 18 to 35 in good health. Both conserved end residues are part of each CDR3. A D gene is named only where the DNA matches it firmly. The size field is filled for only some rows; it gives once, few, many or a size class.

cdr3_length	j_call	v_call	clone_size	d_call	cdr3_aa	cdr3_nt
12	TRBJ1-2	TRBV10-3	-	-	CAISESEGSNTF	TGTGCCATCAGTGAGTCGGAGGGAAGTAACACCTTC
15	TRBJ2-7	TRBV5-1	-	TRBD2	CASSLEGLAVYEQYF	TGCGCCAGCAGCTTGGAGGGACTAGCGGTTTACGAGCAGTACTTC
15	TRBJ2-7	TRBV12-3/TRBV12-4	-	-	CASSLDSATPREQYF	TGTGCCAGCAGTTTGGATAGCGCGACCCCTCGCGAGCAGTACTTC
15	TRBJ2-5	TRBV4-2	-	TRBD1	CASSFFNRGQETQYF	TGTGCCAGCAGCTTTTTTAACAGGGGTCAAGAGACCCAGTACTTC
14	TRBJ2-7	TRBV3-1	once	-	CASSPHQVTYEQYF	TGTGCCAGCAGCCCCCACCAGGTCACCTACGAGCAGTACTTC
13	TRBJ2-3	TRBV25-1	-	-	CASSDLGTDTQYF	TGTGCCAGCAGTGACCTTGGCACAGATACGCAGTATTTT
14	TRBJ1-2	TRBV7-9	-	-	CASSSSTENYGYTF	TGTGCCAGCAGCTCCTCCACGGAAAACTATGGCTACACCTTC
14	TRBJ2-7	TRBV29-1	-	TRBD1	CSVELRQGTYEQYF	TGCAGCGTTGAATTGCGACAGGGGACCTACGAGCAGTACTTC
16	TRBJ2-5	TRBV11-2	-	TRBD2	CASSYGLAAKQETQYF	TGTGCCAGCAGCTATGGACTAGCGGCTAAGCAAGAGACCCAGTACTTC
15	TRBJ2-3	TRBV29-1	few	-	CSVGARGTSTDTQYF	TGCAGCGTTGGTGCACGCGGTACTAGCACAGATACGCAGTATTTT
12	TRBJ2-4	TRBV20-1	few	TRBD1	CSASSGGGTQYF	TGCAGTGCTAGCTCAGGGGGCGGAACTCAGTACTTC
16	TRBJ2-1	TRBV14	-	-	CASSQYTGYSYNEQFF	TGTGCCAGCAGCCAGTACACAGGGTACTCCTACAATGAGCAGTTCTTC
11	TRBJ1-4	TRBV7-9	few	-	CASSFNSELFF	TGTGCCAGCAGCTTTAACAGTGAACTGTTTTTT
15	TRBJ2-7	TRBV20-1	-	TRBD2	CSATGASGFSYEQYF	TGCAGTGCAACCGGGGCTAGCGGGTTCTCATACGAGCAGTACTTC
14	TRBJ1-2	TRBV30	-	TRBD1	CAWSWTGEFYGYTF	TGTGCCTGGAGTTGGACAGGGGAATTTTATGGCTACACCTTC
17	TRBJ2-3	TRBV14	once	-	CASSQPKQGFGTDTQYF	TGTGCCAGCAGCCAACCGAAACAGGGATTTGGGACAGATACGCAGTATTTT
16	TRBJ2-7	TRBV7-7	-	-	CANVTGGTGLSYEQYF	TGTGCCAACGTAACCGGGGGGACAGGTCTCTCCTACGAGCAGTACTTC
14	TRBJ2-1	TRBV2	-	TRBD1	CASPFPGQMNEQFF	TGTGCCAGTCCTTTCCCGGGACAGATGAATGAGCAGTTCTTC
15	TRBJ2-5	TRBV4-3	-	-	CASSQEGLRGETQYF	TGCGCTAGCAGCCAAGAAGGACTCAGGGGCGAGACCCAGTACTTC
14	TRBJ1-4	TRBV10-2	-	-	CASTELRGNEKLFF	TGCGCCAGCACCGAGTTACGGGGTAATGAAAAACTGTTTTTT
12	TRBJ1-2	TRBV5-4	-	-	CASSLGTLGYTF	TGTGCCAGCAGCTTAGGGACGCTGGGCTACACCTTC
16	TRBJ2-5	TRBV20-1	-	-	CSARDPTKLQGWGLYF	TGCAGTGCTAGAGACCCCACGAAATTACAGGGTTGGGGGCTGTACTTC
12	TRBJ2-7	TRBV29-1	-	-	CSALDGSREQYF	TGCAGCGCCTTGGACGGGTCCCGCGAGCAGTACTTC
18	TRBJ2-1	TRBV29-1	few	-	CSVVWGLSWGSSYNEQFF	TGCAGCGTTGTTTGGGGTCTTTCTTGGGGGAGCTCCTACAATGAGCAGTTCTTC
12	TRBJ2-5	TRBV6-1	-	-	CASSDPLQTQYF	TGTGCCAGCAGCGACCCGCTTCAGACCCAGTACTTC
13	TRBJ2-3	TRBV4-1	-	-	CASSQGSPTTQYF	TGCGCCAGCAGCCAAGGATCGCCGACGACGCAGTATTTT
15	TRBJ2-7	TRBV6-5	few	TRBD1	CASRLRDRSAYEQYF	TGTGCCAGCAGGCTCCGGGACAGGTCCGCCTACGAGCAGTACTTC
14	TRBJ2-7	TRBV4-1	-	-	CASSQFIRDYEQYF	TGCGCCAGCAGCCAGTTCATCAGGGACTACGAGCAGTACTTC
12	TRBJ1-5	TRBV29-1	few	-	CSVEDPNQPQHF	TGCAGCGTTGAAGACCCCAATCAGCCCCAGCATTTT
16	TRBJ1-1	TRBV7-9	-	-	CASSLVEGFMNTEAFF	TGTGCCAGCAGCTTAGTGGAGGGCTTCATGAACACTGAAGCTTTCTTT
15	TRBJ2-5	TRBV10-3	once	TRBD2	CAISGGHGRLETQYF	TGTGCCATCAGTGGGGGCCACGGGAGGTTGGAGACCCAGTACTTC
16	TRBJ2-5	TRBV29-1	-	TRBD2	CSVFGQRGGEKETQYF	TGCAGCGTCTTTGGTCAGCGGGGGGGAGAGAAGGAGACCCAGTACTTC
17	TRBJ2-2	TRBV5-1	-	TRBD1	CASSWTGTGRSTGELFF	TGCGCCAGCAGCTGGACCGGGACAGGGAGGAGCACCGGGGAGCTGTTTTTT
15	TRBJ1-2	TRBV4-2	few	-	CASSQERAANYGYTF	TGTGCCAGCAGCCAAGAACGGGCTGCTAACTATGGCTACACCTTC
18	TRBJ2-3	TRBV3-1	-	TRBD2	CASSHDPGTSGGTDTQYF	TGTGCCAGCAGCCACGACCCTGGGACTAGCGGAGGCACAGATACGCAGTATTTT
12	TRBJ2-1	TRBV28	once	-	CASSWLYSEQFF	TGTGCCAGCAGTTGGTTATACAGTGAACAGTTCTTC
14	TRBJ2-7	TRBV25-1	many	TRBD1	CASSEGTGGYEQYF	TGTGCCAGCAGTGAAGGCACAGGGGGATACGAGCAGTACTTC
16	TRBJ2-1	TRBV6-2/TRBV6-3	-	-	CASSYSGQGTWHEQFF	TGTGCCAGCAGTTACTCGGGGCAGGGCACATGGCATGAGCAGTTCTTC
15	TRBJ2-7	TRBV6-5	-	-	CASSLALSAEVEQYF	TGTGCCAGCAGTTTAGCCCTGAGTGCGGAGGTCGAGCAGTACTTC
13	TRBJ2-3	TRBV11-2	-	-	CASSDPPGDAQYF	TGTGCCAGCAGCGATCCCCCAGGGGATGCGCAGTATTTT
15	TRBJ1-5	TRBV6-2/TRBV6-3	-	TRBD1	CASTFRDRVYQPQHF	TGTGCCAGCACCTTCCGGGACAGGGTTTATCAGCCCCAGCATTTT
13	TRBJ2-5	TRBV29-1	few	-	CSADLARQETQYF	TGCAGCGCCGACTTAGCGAGACAAGAGACCCAGTACTTC
13	TRBJ1-1	TRBV29-1	-	-	CSVFIPLNTEAFF	TGCAGCGTTTTTATCCCCCTGAACACTGAAGCTTTCTTT
13	TRBJ1-2	TRBV9	once	-	CASSVGASYGYTF	TGTGCCAGCAGCGTGGGGGCGAGCTATGGCTACACCTTC
17	TRBJ2-3	TRBV4-3	-	-	CASSQVGASMVADTQYF	TGCGCCAGCAGCCAAGTAGGCGCTTCGATGGTCGCAGATACGCAGTATTTT
14	TRBJ1-5	TRBV20-1	-	-	CSASGRYSNQPQHF	TGCAGTGCTAGTGGCCGGTATAGCAATCAGCCCCAGCATTTT
12	TRBJ2-1	TRBV28	-	-	CASGRSSYEQFF	TGTGCCAGCGGCCGGAGCAGTTATGAGCAGTTCTTC
17	TRBJ2-1	TRBV20-1	few	TRBD2	CSARGTSGRVPGNEQFF	TGCAGTGCTCGAGGAACTAGCGGGAGGGTCCCAGGCAATGAGCAGTTCTTC